This TCR beta chain stems from a study of T-cell reconstitution after alpha-beta-depleted transplantation in children. Findings of the study overall: As was reported, about two months after transplant, alpha-beta T cells came from several hundred expanded graft clones. T-cell numbers and diversity one year post-transplant derived largely from freshly generated T cells.

The table lists this clonotype with a few counts. The antigen is undetermined. Unique molecular identifiers tagged the TCRbeta library. Each CDR3 protein is one row after TCRdb ran MiXCR on the PCR reads. The data hold under 450,000 distinct CDR3 sequences, with about 16% observed a single time. Looked up from germline, CDR1 is SGHTA and CDR2 is FQGNSA. This CDR3 comprises 14 residues. With 5 bases removed from V and 3 bases from J, the gap between germline ends came to 14 bases. The chain recombines TRBV7-2 with TRBJ2-7; D is unclear. Material: PBMCs, mostly from graft donor cells, obtained 360 days after TCRalphabeta/CD19-depleted stem cell transplant. This TCR came from a boy less than two years old who had a stem cell transplant for Wiskott-Aldrich syndrome, so the T cells may come from the graft donor. CDR3 region: CASSPSRIRYEQYF. The CDR3 DNA is TGTGCCAGCAGCCCCTCCAGGATACGCTACGAGCAGTACTTC.